Following are 32 T cell receptor beta chains from one sample sequenced in a study of blood T cell repertoires in COVID-19. The method was immunoSEQ multiplex PCR; TCRdb's version includes in-frame clones alone and lacks a portion of them. The sample includes more than 110,000 clones, roughly 90% of them seen just once. Sequenced material: PBMCs or T cells enriched from blood (not recorded which). The source is a man in his fifties or sixties who had recovered from COVID-19.

A few counts support this clone. The chain uses TRBV12-5 and TRBJ1-3; D unclear. Trimming removed 6 bases at V and 3 bases at J, with 15 bases between. The CDR3 length is 15 residues. The V gene's germline CDR1 is LGHNT and CDR2 FRNRAP. The CDR3 region is CASGLERGDGNTIYF. CDR3 bases: TGTGCTAGTGGCCTCGAACGGGGAGATGGAAACACCATATATTTT.

This clone appeared a single time. This chain joins TRBV27 and TRBJ2-1; possible D gene TRBD2, 6 bases. Deletions cut 2 bases from V and 0 bases from J, with 8 bases between. The V gene's germline CDR1 is MNHEY and CDR2 SMNVEV (reference sequence). The CDR3 has 15 amino acids. The CDR3 here is CASSLRRDSYNEQFF. CDR3 DNA: TGTGCCAGCAGTTTACGGCGGGACTCCTACAATGAGCAGTTCTTC.

In the case of this clone: Its ends do not fully match the called genes, so a read error is possible. The CDR3 protein is CASSFNRVRGAKNGELFF. CDR3 coding DNA: TGTGCTAGCAGCTTCAACAGGGTGAGAGGGGCTAAGAACGGGGAGCTGTTTTTT. This chain joins TRBV7-7 and TRBJ2-2, with a weak D call TRBD1 (6 bases). The CDR3 totals 18 residues. Germline CDR1 SSHAT, CDR2 FNYEAQ (reference sequence).

The chain couples TRBV7-2 to TRBJ1-2; 9 bases line up with TRBD1. Germline V gives CDR1 SGHTA, CDR2 FQGNSA. The CDR3 consists of 14 residues. The V gene end was trimmed by 2 bases and the J gene end by 7 bases; junction bases not matched to a gene: 5. The CDR3 sequence: CASSLSTGGSGYTF. In DNA, the CDR3 is TGTGCCAGCAGCTTATCAACAGGGGGCAGTGGCTACACCTTC. The full variable domain, its missing parts supplied by reference TRBV7-2 and TRBJ1-2, is GAGVSQSPSNKVTEKGKDVELRCDPISGHTALYWYRQSLGQGLEFLIYFQGNSAPDKSGLPSDRFSAERTGGSVSTLTIQRTQQEDSAVYLCASSLSTGGSGYTFGSGTRLTVV.

The genes are TRBV14 and TRBJ2-7, with 9 bases that match TRBD1. V was pared by 1 base and J by 9 bases, with 10 bases of the junction left unmatched. CDR1 is SGHDN, CDR2 FVKESK, per germline. The CDR3 runs to 15 residues. The CDR3: CASSQGRDRVLGQYV. In nucleotides, the CDR3 is TGTGCCAGCAGCCAAGGCCGGGACAGGGTACTTGGGCAGTACGTC.

The J gene is TRBJ1-2, the V gene TRBV7-8; D call uncertain. The CDR3 runs to 16 residues. Germline lookup yields CDR1 SGHVS and CDR2 FQNEAQ. Trimming removed 3 bases from V and 1 base from J, with 15 bases in between. Written as DNA, the CDR3 is TGTGCCAGCAGCTTGAGGAGCGGACGGATTAACTATGGCTACACCTTC. It is translated as CASSLRSGRINYGYTF.

The chain couples TRBV12-3 or TRBV12-4 to TRBJ2-7; 9 bases are a match to TRBD1. V shed 6 bases, J shed 4 bases, and the junction held 4 bases outside the gene matches. The CDR3 runs 13 residues. For the CDR3, the DNA is TGTGCCAGCAGGGGGACAGGGTCTTACGAGCAGTACTTC. Translation: CASRGTGSYEQYF.

The chain uses TRBV5-1 and TRBJ2-3; D is possibly TRBD2 (5 bases). The CDR3 loop spans 15 amino acids. Per the germline V gene, CDR1 is SGHRS and CDR2 is YFSETQ. Trimming stripped 1 base from V and 3 bases from J, with 12 bases between. The CDR3 nucleotides read TGCGCCAGCAGCTTGTTTGCCGGGAAGACAGATACGCAGTATTTT. It translates to CASSLFAGKTDTQYF.

A remark on this clone: Other DNA sequences of this sample code for an identical CDR3. CDR3 protein: CASSLDRNTEAFF. In DNA form, the CDR3 reads TGTGCCAGCAGCTTAGATAGGAACACTGAAGCTTTCTTT. The chain is built from TRBV7-2 and TRBJ1-1; no reliable D call. Germline loops: CDR1 SGHTA, CDR2 FQGNSA. Trimming removed 1 base at V and 1 base at J, with 4 bases between. The CDR3 is made up of 13 amino acids.

This rearrangement joins TRBV7-9 to TRBJ1-2; unclear D gene. CDR1 is SEHNR and CDR2 is FQNEAQ in the germline V gene (reference sequence). This CDR3 contains 13 residues. V was trimmed by 5 bases and J by 1 base, leaving 8 bases between them. The chain's CDR3 is CASSVSINYGYTF. The CDR3 DNA sequence: TGTGCCAGCAGCGTAAGCATTAACTATGGCTACACCTTC.

The CDR3 DNA follows: TGTGCCAGCAGCATGCCCAACCTAGCGCGTTACGAGCAGTACTTC. Translation: CASSMPNLARYEQYF. The V call is TRBV2, the J call TRBJ2-7, with D perhaps matching TRBD2 (6 bases). This CDR3 is 15 amino acids long. V lost 6 bases and J lost 4, with 19 bases in between. Germline V gene sequence: CDR1 SNHLY, CDR2 FYNNEI.

The gene calls are TRBV28 and TRBJ2-1, with D perhaps matching TRBD1 (6 bases). In germline, CDR1 is MDHEN, CDR2 SYDVKM. Trimming stripped 6 bases from V and 6 bases from J, with 18 bases between. This CDR3 has 15 amino acids. CDR3 sequence (DNA): TGTGCCAGCAGACCGGGACAAACCTCGGGCAATGAGCAGTTCTTC. Protein: CASRPGQTSGNEQFF.

The rearrangement links TRBV5-8 to TRBJ1-1; weak D call: TRBD1 (5 bases). Looked up from germline, CDR1 is SGHTS and CDR2 is YDEGEE. V shed 2 bases and J shed 0 bases, with 8 bases lying between them. The CDR3 runs to 14 residues. CDR3 sequence reads: CASSFNRMNTEAFF. The CDR3 DNA is TGTGCCAGCAGCTTCAACAGGATGAACACTGAAGCTTTCTTT.

The V gene is TRBV4-3, the J gene TRBJ2-1, with D uncertain. Germline V gene sequence: CDR1 LGHNA, CDR2 YSLEER. V lost 4 bases to trimming and J lost 9 bases, with 16 bases between them. The CDR3 is 14 residues long. The CDR3 DNA reads as TGCGCCAGCAGCCCGCAGGCCAATGAACGTGAGCAGTTCTTC. It specifies CASSPQANEREQFF.

The chain couples TRBV19 to TRBJ2-5, with TRBD1 matching 7 bases. The CDR3 extends over 16 amino acids. V lost 7 bases to trimming and J lost 1 base; unmatched junction nucleotides: 12. Per germline, CDR1 LNHDA and CDR2 SQIVND (reference sequence). Written as DNA, the CDR3 is TGTGCCAGTAAAGGGATGGGGACAGCCGGCCAAGAGACCCAGTACTTC. It specifies CASKGMGTAGQETQYF.

V and J are TRBV27 and TRBJ1-6, with D possibly being TRBD1 (5 bases). V was shortened by 4 bases and J by 6 bases, with 16 bases between the two germline ends. The CDR3 extends over 16 amino acids. Germline CDR1 and CDR2: MNHEY and SMNVEV (reference sequence). CDR3 in amino acids: CASSSPIRQFNSPLHF. CDR3 sequence (DNA): TGTGCCAGCAGTTCGCCTATAAGACAGTTTAATTCACCCCTCCACTTT.

This clone was recorded at least ten times. This chain joins TRBV10-1 and TRBJ1-2; perhaps TRBD1 as D (6 bases). Germline V gives CDR1 WNHNN, CDR2 SYGVQD (reference sequence). The CDR3 contains 15 residues. V shed 0 bases and J shed 4 bases, with 12 bases lying between them. Here the CDR3 DNA reads TGCGCCAGCAGTGAGTCGAGGGGACAACGCTATGGCTACACCTTC. Its protein product is CASSESRGQRYGYTF.

This chain joins TRBV18 and TRBJ2-7; no clear D. The CDR3 spans 15 residues. V gave up 2 bases and J gave up 5 bases, with 16 bases separating them. The germline gives CDR1 KGHSH, CDR2 LQKENI. Written as DNA, the CDR3 is TGTGCCAGCTCACCAAGTCCGTTGGGTCAGGACGAGCAGTACTTC. Translating gives CASSPSPLGQDEQYF. Full variable domain (outside the CDR3, taken from reference TRBV18 and TRBJ2-7): NAGVMQNPRHLVRRRGQEARLRCSPMKGHSHVYWYRQLPEEGLKFMVYLQKENIIDESGMPKERFSAEFPKEGPSILRIQQVVRGDSAAYFCASSPSPLGQDEQYFGPGTRLTVT.

The chain joins TRBV7-2 to TRBJ2-7, with D tentatively TRBD2 (5 bases). From germline, CDR1 is SGHTA and CDR2 FQGNSA. This CDR3 is 14 amino acids long. The V end lost 4 bases, the J end lost 5 bases, and 15 bases lay between the germline ends. CDR3 nucleotides: TGTGCCAGCAGCTCCAGGCTACTAGTACACGAGCAGTACTTC. This encodes CASSSRLLVHEQYF.

In regard to this clone: This same CDR3 is encoded by further DNA sequences in the sample. The rearrangement joins TRBV6-5 to TRBJ1-5, with a weak D call TRBD1 (5 bases). Germline V gene data show CDR1 as MNHEY and CDR2 as SVGAGI. The CDR3 is 15 residues long. V lost 0 bases, J lost 3 bases, and 9 bases lay in between. DNA of the CDR3: TGTGCCAGCAGTTACTCGGGGGGTAACAATCAGCCCCAGCATTTT. It is translated as CASSYSGGNNQPQHF.

The V call is TRBV3-1 (or the pseudogene TRBV3-2), the J call TRBJ1-1; TRBD1 matches at 9 bases. CDR3 length equals 15 residues. CDR1 and CDR2 (germline): LGHDT, YNNKEL (reference sequence). J gave up 2 bases and V 4 bases, and 5 bases lay outside the gene matches. The CDR3 protein is CASSRAGQGNTEAFF. CDR3 DNA sequence: TGTGCCAGCAGCCGCGCGGGACAGGGCAACACTGAAGCTTTCTTT.

J is TRBJ1-5 and V is TRBV2; possibly TRBD1 for D (6 bases). This CDR3 has 14 residues. V was shortened by 3 bases and J by 7 bases, with 13 bases between the two germline ends. Germline V gene data show CDR1 as SNHLY and CDR2 as FYNNEI. The DNA of the CDR3 is TGTGCCAGCAGTGAGGGGGCCCCGGGCCAGCCCCAGCATTTT. Amino acids: CASSEGAPGQPQHF.

The chain has TRBV10-3 and TRBJ2-1; 11 bases agree with TRBD2. There are 15 residues in the CDR3. V lost 4 bases and J lost 9; bases outside the gene matches: 8. CDR1 and CDR2 (germline): ENHRY, SYGVKD. In DNA form, the CDR3 reads TGTGCCATCAGTGGTACCCTAGCGGGAGGCGGTGAGCAGTTCTTC. Its protein product is CAISGTLAGGGEQFF.

This sequence joins TRBV5-1 and TRBJ1-2; possible D gene TRBD1, 5 bases. Trimming removed 2 bases from V and 5 bases from J, with 10 bases in between. The CDR3 contains 13 residues. Germline CDR1 SGHRS, CDR2 YFSETQ. As DNA, the CDR3 is TGCGCCAGCAGCTTAGCAGACAGTTATGGCTACACCTTC. It specifies CASSLADSYGYTF.

This rearrangement joins TRBV7-9 to TRBJ2-1; 7 bases line up with TRBD1. Per germline, CDR1 SEHNR and CDR2 FQNEAQ (reference sequence). J gave up 1 base and V 5 bases, and 14 bases lay outside the gene matches. The length of the CDR3 is 18 residues. The CDR3 DNA reads as TGTGCCAGCAGCCCCAGACAGGGTTCAAGGGGTTCCTACAATGAGCAGTTCTTC. It translates to CASSPRQGSRGSYNEQFF.

This clone was picked up a small number of times. The chain is built from TRBV27 and TRBJ1-6; a possible D gene is TRBD1 (5 bases). The length of the CDR3 is 17 residues. The germline gives CDR1 MNHEY, CDR2 SMNVEV (reference sequence). Between the trimmed V and J ends, which lost 7 bases and 0 bases, there was a span of 16 bases. CDR3: CASNPLGGSSYNSPLHF. DNA for the CDR3: TGTGCCAGCAACCCTCTGGGGGGGAGCTCCTATAATTCACCCCTCCACTTT.

Only a few counts were recorded for this clone. The V and J genes are TRBV18 and TRBJ1-1; 8 nucleotides line up with TRBD1. This CDR3 contains 15 residues. Germline V gene sequence: CDR1 KGHSH, CDR2 LQKENI. After removal of 2 bases from V and 1 base from J, the junction contained 3 bases not matched to a gene. The CDR3 region has the DNA TGTGCCAGCTCACCAAGTGGGACAGGGAACACTGAAGCTTTCTTT. Its protein is CASSPSGTGNTEAFF.

This clone was recorded a few times. The chain joins TRBV5-4 to TRBJ1-3; tentatively, D is TRBD1 (5 bases). The germline V and J ends were trimmed by 3 bases and 4 bases, with 17 bases remaining between them. CDR3 length equals 16 residues. CDR1 is SGHNT, CDR2 YYREEE, per germline (reference sequence). Here the CDR3 reads CASSSDQGARGNTIYF. The DNA for the CDR3 is TGTGCCAGCAGCTCGGACCAAGGGGCGCGGGGAAACACCATATATTTT.

J is TRBJ2-1 and V is TRBV21-1; the table's D call, TRBD2, was not checked against the DNA. TRBV21-1 is a pseudogene. The CDR3 spans 18 residues. Written as DNA, the CDR3 is TGTGCCAGCAGCAACCCAGGGACTAGCGGGAGCTCCTACAATGAGCAGTTCTTC. Translation: CASSNPGTSGSSYNEQFF.

The chain employs TRBV5-1 and TRBJ2-1; TRBD1 is a possible D gene (5 bases). CDR1 is SGHRS and CDR2 is YFSETQ in the germline V gene. V was trimmed by 0 bases and J by 0 bases, leaving 7 bases between them. The CDR3 totals 15 residues. The CDR3 nucleotides are TGCGCCAGCAGCTTGGCAGGGTCCTCCTACAATGAGCAGTTCTTC. It specifies CASSLAGSSYNEQFF.

The rearrangement links TRBV7-9 to TRBJ2-1; 8 bases match TRBD2. The CDR3 has 16 residues. CDR1 is SEHNR and CDR2 is FQNEAQ in the germline V gene (reference sequence). After removal of 0 bases from V and 7 bases from J, the junction contained 8 bases not matched to a gene. In nucleotides, the CDR3 is TGTGCCAGCAGCTTAGCTGGAGCGGGAGTAAGGAATGAGCAGTTCTTC. Its protein product is CASSLAGAGVRNEQFF.

The chain links TRBV7-9 to TRBJ1-2; TRBD1 is a possible D gene (6 bases). Germline CDR1 and CDR2: SEHNR and FQNEAQ (reference sequence). This CDR3 has 15 amino acids. Trimming cost V 1 base and J 6 bases, with 15 bases left between them. The DNA of the CDR3 is TGTGCCAGCAGCTTAGAAGTTCGGGGGGCGGATGGCTACACCTTC. It translates to CASSLEVRGADGYTF.